This TCR beta chain appears in the sequencing data of a study of T cell repertoires in cytomegalovirus infection. Study-wide findings and caveats: The study identified carriers of CMV plus the relevant HLA from cumulative public TCR beta family frequency.

TCRdb re-analysed the reads in MiXCR, keeping a single row per CDR3 protein. The table has roughly 700,000 distinct CDR3 sequences, 30% to 40% seen once. In regard to this clonotype: Its target is unknown.

Losses at the gene ends were 6 bases for V and 8 bases for J; bases not matched to a gene: 12. This CDR3 has 16 amino acids. The germline gives CDR1 SNHLY, CDR2 FYNNEI. The clonotype was recovered from a human donor in good health (CMV status not recorded). Some clones in this sample may be carry-over from other donors' samples. The J gene is TRBJ1-4, the V gene TRBV2; TRBD1 aligns across 10 bases. The sequenced sample was cultured PBMCs, obtained from culture after CMV antigen stimulation. Written as DNA, the CDR3 is TGTGCCAGCAGGGCCGGGACAGGGGCCGGAGGAGAAAAACTGTTTTTT. This gives the protein CASRAGTGAGGEKLFF.